Presented here are 6 T cell receptor beta chains from one specimen sequenced in a study of blood T cell repertoires in COVID-19. Method: immunoSEQ multiplex PCR; TCRdb's copy keeps in-frame clones and lacks some. This sample carries 300,000 to 400,000 clones, around 89% of them seen once, and the ten largest clones take 1.5% to 2%. The sequencing input was peripheral blood. Every receptor here comes from a woman in her twenties or thirties with COVID-19, enrolled during active disease.

The chain carries TRBV6-4 and TRBJ2-1; maybe TRBD2 (6 bases). The length of the CDR3 is 12 residues. V was trimmed by 3 bases and J by 8 bases, leaving 8 bases between them. The germline gives CDR1 MRHNA, CDR2 SNTAGT. In DNA, the CDR3 is TGTGCCAGCAGTGAGTCGGGGGATGAGCAGTTCTTC. Translated: CASSESGDEQFF.

The gene calls are TRBV24-1 and TRBJ2-1, with D possibly being TRBD1 (6 bases). The V end was cut by 6 bases, the J end by 2 bases, with 13 bases between. This CDR3 has 15 residues. Germline loops: CDR1 KGHDR, CDR2 SFDVKD. Here the CDR3 DNA reads TGTGCCACCAGTCCTCCTCAGGGGACCTACAATGAGCAGTTCTTC. This codes for CATSPPQGTYNEQFF.

The genes are TRBV4-1 and TRBJ2-3; 9 bases map to TRBD1. V lost 0 bases to trimming and J lost 5 bases; unmatched junction nucleotides: 9. The CDR3 length is 17 residues. Germline V gene data show CDR1 as MGHRA and CDR2 as YSYEKL. CDR3 protein: CASSQDGVTGGVDTQYF. The DNA for the CDR3 is TGCGCCAGCAGCCAAGATGGGGTGACAGGGGGAGTAGATACGCAGTATTTT.

The chain's CDR3 is CASSLSLAGVGELFF. CDR3 nucleotides: TGTGCCAGCAGCTTAAGCCTAGCGGGTGTCGGGGAGCTGTTTTTT. V usage is TRBV7-2 and J usage is TRBJ2-2; 8 nucleotides line up with TRBD2. This CDR3 contains 15 residues. Trimming removed 2 bases from V and 7 bases from J; junction bases left unmatched: 6. The germline CDR1 and CDR2 sequences are SGHTA and FQGNSA. The entire variable domain, with the rest obtained from reference TRBV7-2 and TRBJ2-2, is as follows: GAGVSQSPSNKVTEKGKDVELRCDPISGHTALYWYRQSLGQGLEFLIYFQGNSAPDKSGLPSDRFSAERTGGSVSTLTIQRTQQEDSAVYLCASSLSLAGVGELFFGEGSRLTVL.

The CDR3 here is CASSFRLWGRGNTDTQYF. CDR3 DNA: TGTGCCAGCAGTTTCCGCCTCTGGGGTCGGGGGAACACAGATACGCAGTATTTT. The chain carries TRBV27 and TRBJ2-3, with D tentatively TRBD2 (6 bases). CDR3 size: 18 residues. V was trimmed by 3 bases and J by 2 bases, leaving 21 bases between them. Germline assignment: CDR1 MNHEY and CDR2 SMNVEV (reference sequence).

This clone appeared a few times. This chain connects TRBV6-5 to TRBJ1-5; perhaps TRBD1 as D (5 bases). Germline CDR1 reads MNHEY; CDR2 reads SVGAGI. V was shortened by 6 bases and J by 1 base, with 13 bases between the two germline ends. CDR3 size: 15 residues. The CDR3 nucleotides read TGTGCCAGCAGAACAGACAGAAGAAGCAATCAGCCCCAGCATTTT. It encodes CASRTDRRSNQPQHF.